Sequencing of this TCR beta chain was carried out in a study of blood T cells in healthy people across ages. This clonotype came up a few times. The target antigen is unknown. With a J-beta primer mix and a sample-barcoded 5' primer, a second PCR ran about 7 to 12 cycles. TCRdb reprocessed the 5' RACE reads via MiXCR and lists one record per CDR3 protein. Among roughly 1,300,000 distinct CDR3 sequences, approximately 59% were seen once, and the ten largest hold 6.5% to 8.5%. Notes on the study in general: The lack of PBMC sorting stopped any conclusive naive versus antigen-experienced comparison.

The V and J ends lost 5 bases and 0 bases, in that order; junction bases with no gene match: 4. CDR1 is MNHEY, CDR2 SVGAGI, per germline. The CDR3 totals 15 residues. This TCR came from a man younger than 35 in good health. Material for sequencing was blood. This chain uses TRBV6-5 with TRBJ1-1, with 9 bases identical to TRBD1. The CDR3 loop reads CASSRDRVMNTEAFF. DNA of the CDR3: TGTGCCAGCAGTCGGGACAGGGTTATGAACACTGAAGCTTTCTTT.